This T cell receptor (beta chain) came from a study of vaccination and CD4 T cells after COVID-19. Indicated treatment: roughly 10-day PBMC culture with coronavirus spike peptide pools or control peptides (ViraFEST assay). Sequencing of the DNA from cultured CD4+ T cells was carried out with the Oncomine TCR Beta short-read assay. Using the QIAamp micro DNA kit, genomic DNA was extracted from the CD4+ T cells that had been cultured. TCRdb re-called the PCR reads with MiXCR, one entry per CDR3 protein. The sample lists more than 9,000 distinct CDR3 sequences, roughly 70% occurring once. About this clonotype: Its antigen remains unidentified.

The CDR3 spans 14 residues. V lost 11 bases and J 9 bases, leaving 20 bases between the germline ends. Germline V CDR1 and CDR2: SNHLY, FYNNEI. The sample was CD4+ T cells from blood, cultured in vitro. The receptor's source is a human donor who had recovered from COVID-19. The V call is TRBV2, the J call TRBJ1-6, with D possibly TRBD1 on 5 matching bases. CDR3 DNA sequence: TGTGCCGGGGACCGGGGGAGCCTTGCTTCACCCCTCCACTTT. Its protein is CAGDRGSLASPLHF.